This TCR beta chain was identified during a study of T cell repertoires in cytomegalovirus infection. On the study more broadly: Matching HLA type and CMV infection were both indicated by public TCR beta signatures.

Via MiXCR, TCRdb re-called the reads, giving one row per CDR3 protein. The data hold about 63,000 distinct CDR3 sequences, with 20% to 25% observed a single time. Findings and caveats of the study: Cumulative public TCR beta family frequency identified CMV carriers with the relevant HLA. HLA-C-restricted CMV-specific TCR beta clonotypes were dominant in the ex vivo response.

The sample holds a few counts of this clonotype. Its antigen is unidentified. Germline-derived CDR1 and CDR2 are ENHRY and SYGVKD. CDR3 length: 16 amino acids. V was cut by 3 bases and J by 7 bases, with 19 bases left in between. This TCR was recovered from a human donor in good health (CMV status not recorded). Some clones in this sample may be carry-over from other donors' samples. Sequenced here: CD8+ T cells from cultured PBMCs, sampled from culture after CMV antigen stimulation. The rearrangement joins TRBV10-3 to TRBJ2-1; possible D gene TRBD1, 7 bases. The CDR3 loop reads CAISDAGQSGGNEQFF. The CDR3 region has the DNA TGTGCCATCAGTGATGCGGGACAGAGCGGAGGGAATGAGCAGTTCTTC.